Listed below are T cell receptor beta chains from one sample, sequenced in a study of blood T cell repertoires in COVID-19. Sequencing used immunoSEQ multiplex PCR; TCRdb keeps in-frame clones, though not all of them. The data hold approximately 330,000 clones, with roughly 90% observed a single time. Sequenced sample: peripheral blood. The receptors shown here come from a man younger than 40 with COVID-19, enrolled during active disease. Both conserved end residues are trimmed from each CDR3. A D gene is named only where the DNA matches it firmly.

TRBV7-2	TRBJ2-1	TRBD2	ASSPTSGIENEQF
TRBV3-1/TRBV3-2	TRBJ2-7	TRBD2	ASSQTTLIAGEYEQY
TRBV5-6	TRBJ1-3	-	ASSWGTNSGNTIY
TRBV13	TRBJ1-6	TRBD1	ASSLTSDRVTGSPLH
TRBV6-5	TRBJ1-5	-	ASSYSRYSNQPQH
TRBV27	TRBJ1-2	TRBD1	ASSLKYFRDRPLQPNYGYT
TRBV9	TRBJ2-3	TRBD1	ASSSGTGGTDTQY
TRBV6-5	TRBJ1-3	-	ASSYGGVVGNTIY
TRBV7-3	TRBJ2-3	TRBD2	ASSLSQTSADTQY
TRBV27	TRBJ2-2	TRBD2	ASSLIGTMNTGELF
TRBV5-4	TRBJ1-5	-	ASSLGPQGSNQPQH
TRBV6-5	TRBJ1-1	-	ASSLSGSTEAF
TRBV19	TRBJ2-3	-	ASSSDGTTSTDTQY
TRBV9	TRBJ2-5	-	ASSVGVGGRGSQETQY
TRBV5-1	TRBJ2-5	-	ASSRSSQETQY
TRBV7-2	TRBJ2-5	-	ASSLGDKQKETQY
TRBV5-1	TRBJ2-5	-	ASSLGAVETQY
TRBV7-2	TRBJ1-2	TRBD1	ASSYGQGGLYGYT
TRBV5-1	TRBJ1-1	-	ASSLVQIHLNTEAF
TRBV7-2	TRBJ1-6	-	ASSARVLDSPLH
TRBV5-1	TRBJ2-1	-	ASSFGAANEQF
TRBV3-1/TRBV3-2	TRBJ1-1	TRBD1	ASSQVGGNTEAF
TRBV3-1/TRBV3-2	TRBJ2-7	-	ASSQAVGGSEQY
TRBV27	TRBJ1-4	TRBD1	ASSSRTGPNEKLF
TRBV11-2	TRBJ2-7	-	ASSFGDNSYEQY
TRBV19	TRBJ2-1	-	ASSARHMRIDNEQF
TRBV24-1	TRBJ2-5	TRBD2	ATSDPTSGGQETQY
TRBV5-1	TRBJ1-2	TRBD1	ASSRWTGGAEGYT
TRBV9	TRBJ2-1	TRBD2	ASSVGLALHNEQF
TRBV6-2/TRBV6-3	TRBJ2-7	TRBD1	ASSPGQGSYEQY
TRBV5-1	TRBJ2-7	TRBD2	ASRPGLASYEQY
TRBV7-9	TRBJ1-1	-	ASSFWEATEAF
TRBV27	TRBJ2-7	TRBD1	ASSAGPGQESYEQY
TRBV30	TRBJ2-3	TRBD1	AWSDRGGSSTDTQY
TRBV25-1	TRBJ2-3	-	ASSEYTGVPDTQY